This TCR beta chain was identified during a study of CD8 T cells in ankylosing spondylitis. Regarding the study as a whole: From matched ankylosing spondylitis synovial fluid, disease-linked clones were reportedly recovered at significantly enriched levels.

This clonotype was counted many times. Its antigen is as yet unknown. The CDR3 has 15 amino acids. The germline V gene encodes CDR1 MGHDK and CDR2 SYGVNS. The V end was cut by 6 bases, the J end by 4 bases, with 18 bases between. TCRdb fed the 5' RACE reads into MiXCR, producing one record per CDR3 protein. Among about 240,000 distinct CDR3 sequences listed, roughly 8% were seen once. This sequence joins TRBV25-1 and TRBJ1-1; D may be TRBD1 (6 bases). Sequencing used blood, either unsorted or a sorted T cell fraction (not recorded which). The origin of this receptor is a female donor with ankylosing spondylitis or in good health (not recorded which). The CDR3 DNA reads TGTGCCAGCAGCCAAAACCGGGGGCGTATCACTGAAGCTTTCTTT. Protein sequence: CASSQNRGRITEAFF.